This T cell receptor (beta chain) comes out of a study of blood T cell repertoires in COVID-19. Study details: Collection of acute and convalescent COVID-19 samples took place in the United States, Italy and Spain. In each case, the material was cDNA or gDNA derived from T cells, B-cell-depleted T cells, or PBMCs.

Under the authors' procedure: It was from reference gene primer amplification that nucleated cell counts were estimated. Method: immunoSEQ multiplex PCR; TCRdb's copy keeps in-frame clones and lacks some. For V, J and clone size, that table is used; D and trimming come from the DNA. The repertoire consists of over 45,000 clones, with 77% occurring once and the leading ten covering about 19%. The CDR3 spans 16 residues. Germline V gene data show CDR1 as WSHSY and CDR2 as SAAADI. The V segment lost 3 bases and the J segment 7 bases; nucleotides outside the gene matches: 8. The sequence was obtained from a human donor with active or convalescent COVID-19. The donor label of this sample is uncertain. The chain recombines TRBV10-2 with TRBJ1-4; 10 bases are shared with TRBD1. The sequencing sample was made of peripheral blood. The CDR3 spells CASSDGTGAPVEKLFF. As DNA, the CDR3 is TGCGCCAGCAGTGACGGGACAGGGGCCCCCGTTGAAAAACTGTTTTTT.